The clone carrying this T cell receptor beta chain was seen just once. Its antigen remains unknown. Sequence at one end of the junction differs from germline and may be a read error. CDR1 and CDR2 from the germline V gene are SGHAT and FQNNGV. The CDR3 extends over 12 amino acids. No cell sorting was done before RNA was extracted from the tissue. Distant lung tissue was collected more than 3 cm away from the tumor edge. This record comes from a study of tumor and adjacent non-tumor tissue in lung cancer. As for the study in general: Histology: about twelve adenocarcinoma, a couple of squamous cell carcinoma, 1 small cell lung cancer. Samples averaged roughly 4.2 million productive TCRbeta reads each.

TCRbeta libraries were built with three rounds of nested PCR, modified from ARM-PCR. MiXCR, run by TCRdb on the multiplex PCR reads, gives a single entry per CDR3 protein. This sample has 60,000 to 85,000 distinct CDR3 sequences; 76% occur once, and the top ten carry approximately 40%. Study findings and constraints: Tumor repertoires had a smaller top 100 clone share than normal lung. Compared with tumor, normal lung showed significantly lower TCR diversity.

Sequencing input: distant non-tumor lung tissue. The origin of this receptor is a man aged 70 or older with non-small cell lung cancer. The chain uses TRBV11-2 and TRBJ1-1; D unresolved. CDR3: CASTLSGTEAVF. The DNA of the CDR3 is TGTGCCAGCACATTGAGTGGTACTGAAGCTGTCTTT.